The clone carrying this T cell receptor beta chain has only one observation. This specimen comes from a study of blood T cell repertoires in COVID-19. Study in general: Samples taken during acute and convalescent COVID-19 were collected in the United States, Italy and Spain. PBMCs, B-cell-depleted T cells, or T cells provided the cDNA or gDNA that made up the material.

The CDR3 is made up of 17 amino acids. Germline loops: CDR1 SGHTA, CDR2 FQGNSA. With V trimmed by 5 bases and J by 3 bases, 11 bases remained unmatched. Per the original methods: Quantification of nucleated cells was approximated via reference gene primer amplification. The repertoire was sequenced with immunoSEQ multiplex PCR; TCRdb's copy has only in-frame clones and lacks some. From that table come the V and J calls and clone size; the DNA was used to work out D and trimming. Seen here are roughly 120,000 clones, 70% to 90% observed once, and the top ten hold roughly 8%. The source of this sequence is a man aged 70-80 years who had recovered from COVID-19. What was sequenced was peripheral blood. This chain joins TRBV7-2 and TRBJ2-3; 10 positions agree with TRBD2. In nucleotides, the CDR3 is TGTGCCAGCAGCCCGGGGGCTAGCGGGAGATTAACAGATACGCAGTATTTT. As protein: CASSPGASGRLTDTQYF.